What follows is one TCR beta chain and its context. Its target is unknown. Germline assignment: CDR1 SGHNT and CDR2 YENEEA. The CDR3 covers 16 residues. Trimming cost V 4 bases and J 5 bases, with 20 bases left between them. The data belong to a study of vaccination and CD4 T cells after COVID-19. Across the study: Across the group, participants received two doses of either BNT162b2 or mRNA-1273 vaccine.

Treatment noted: roughly ten-day PBMC culture with coronavirus spike peptide pools or control peptides (ViraFEST assay). Sequence data for DNA of cultured CD4+ T cells were generated by the Oncomine TCR Beta short-read assay. One entry per CDR3 protein, called by TCRdb with MiXCR from the PCR reads. The top ten hold 7.8% of the sample, which has under 20,000 distinct CDR3 sequences, 23% seen once. This rearrangement joins TRBV11-3 to TRBJ2-5; weak D call: TRBD2 (6 bases). The sample taken for sequencing was cultured CD4+ T cells from blood. The sequence was obtained from a human donor with COVID-19. CDR3 residues: CASSSSGTPRRETQYF. The CDR3 DNA follows: TGTGCCAGCAGCTCATCCGGGACTCCGAGGAGGGAGACCCAGTACTTC.